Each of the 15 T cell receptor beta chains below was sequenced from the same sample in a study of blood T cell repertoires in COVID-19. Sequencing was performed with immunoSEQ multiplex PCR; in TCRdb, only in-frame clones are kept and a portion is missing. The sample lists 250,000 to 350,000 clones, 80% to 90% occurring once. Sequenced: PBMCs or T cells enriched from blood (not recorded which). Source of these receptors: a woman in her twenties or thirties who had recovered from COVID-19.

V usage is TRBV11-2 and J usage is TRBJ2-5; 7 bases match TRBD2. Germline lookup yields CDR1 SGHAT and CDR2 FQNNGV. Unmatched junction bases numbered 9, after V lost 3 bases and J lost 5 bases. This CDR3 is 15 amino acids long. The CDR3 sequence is CASSFDSAGDETQYF. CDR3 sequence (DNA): TGTGCCAGCAGCTTTGATTCGGCGGGAGACGAGACCCAGTACTTC.

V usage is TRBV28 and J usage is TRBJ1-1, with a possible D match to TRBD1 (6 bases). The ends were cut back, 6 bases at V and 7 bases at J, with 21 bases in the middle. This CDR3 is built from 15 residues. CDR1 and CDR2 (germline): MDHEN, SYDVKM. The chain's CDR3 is CASRPTQGQGLEAFF. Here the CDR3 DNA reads TGTGCCAGCAGACCCACCCAAGGGCAGGGGCTTGAAGCTTTCTTT.

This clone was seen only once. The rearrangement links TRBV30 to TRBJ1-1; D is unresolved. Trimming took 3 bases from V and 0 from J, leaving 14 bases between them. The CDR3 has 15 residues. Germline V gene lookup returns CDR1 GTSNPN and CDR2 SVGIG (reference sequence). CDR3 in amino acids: CAWSLGVTMNTEAFF. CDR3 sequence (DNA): TGTGCCTGGAGCCTAGGTGTGACGATGAACACTGAAGCTTTCTTT.

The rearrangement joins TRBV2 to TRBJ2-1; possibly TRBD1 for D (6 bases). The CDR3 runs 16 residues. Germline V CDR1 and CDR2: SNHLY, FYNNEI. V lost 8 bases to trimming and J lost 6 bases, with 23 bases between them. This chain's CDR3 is CASPPRSGQPTNEQFF. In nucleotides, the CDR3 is TGTGCCAGCCCCCCAAGGAGCGGACAGCCAACCAATGAGCAGTTCTTC.

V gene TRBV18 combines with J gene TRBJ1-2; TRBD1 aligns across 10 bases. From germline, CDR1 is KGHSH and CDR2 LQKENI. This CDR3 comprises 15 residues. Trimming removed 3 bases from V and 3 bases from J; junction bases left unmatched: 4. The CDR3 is CASSPATGGDYGYTF. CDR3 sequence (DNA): TGTGCCAGCTCACCTGCGACAGGGGGCGACTATGGCTACACCTTC.

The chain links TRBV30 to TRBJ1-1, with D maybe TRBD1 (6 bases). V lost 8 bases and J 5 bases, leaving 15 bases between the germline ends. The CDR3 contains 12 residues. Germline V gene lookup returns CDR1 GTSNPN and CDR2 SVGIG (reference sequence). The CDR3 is CAGIRGRTEAFF. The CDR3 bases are TGTGCCGGCATCAGGGGACGGACTGAAGCTTTCTTT.

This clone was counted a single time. In DNA form, the CDR3 reads TGTGCCAGCAGTCGAGGCTGTCGGAATGGCTACACCTTC. Translating gives CASSRGCRNGYTF. The chain employs TRBV2 and TRBJ1-2; D is undetermined. The ends were cut back, 5 bases at V and 6 bases at J, with 13 bases in the middle. The CDR3 is 13 amino acids. Looked up from germline, CDR1 is SNHLY and CDR2 is FYNNEI.

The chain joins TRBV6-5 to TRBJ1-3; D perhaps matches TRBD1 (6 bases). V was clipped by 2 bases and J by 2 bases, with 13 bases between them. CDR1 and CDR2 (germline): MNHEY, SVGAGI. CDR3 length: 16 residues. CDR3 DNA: TGTGCCAGCAGTTACAGCGGACAGAGCCCTGGAAACACCATATATTTT. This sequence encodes CASSYSGQSPGNTIYF.

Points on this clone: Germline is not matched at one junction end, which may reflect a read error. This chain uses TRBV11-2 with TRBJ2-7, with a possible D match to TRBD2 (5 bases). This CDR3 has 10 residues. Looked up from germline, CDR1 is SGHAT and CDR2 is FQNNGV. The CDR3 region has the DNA TGTGCCAGCAGCTCCCCCGGGGTCGCCTTC. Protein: CASSSPGVAF.

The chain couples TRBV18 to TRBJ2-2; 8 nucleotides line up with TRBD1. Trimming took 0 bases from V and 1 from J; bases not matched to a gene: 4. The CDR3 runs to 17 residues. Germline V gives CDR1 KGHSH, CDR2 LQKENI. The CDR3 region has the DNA TGTGCCAGCTCACCACCTCGGACAGGGCTGAACACCGGGGAGCTGTTTTTT. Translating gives CASSPPRTGLNTGELFF.

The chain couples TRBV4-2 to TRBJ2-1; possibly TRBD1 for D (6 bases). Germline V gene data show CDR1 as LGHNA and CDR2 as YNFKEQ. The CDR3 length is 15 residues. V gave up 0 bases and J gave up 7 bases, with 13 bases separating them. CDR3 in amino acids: CASSQDFGGSNEQFF. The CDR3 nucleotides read TGTGCCAGCAGCCAAGATTTTGGGGGCTCGAATGAGCAGTTCTTC.

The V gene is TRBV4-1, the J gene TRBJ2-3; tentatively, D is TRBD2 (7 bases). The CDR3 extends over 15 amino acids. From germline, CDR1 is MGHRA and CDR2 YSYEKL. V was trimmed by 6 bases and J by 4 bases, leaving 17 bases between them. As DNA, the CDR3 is TGCGCCAGCAGTCCCTGGGGGGGGGCGGCAGATACGCAGTATTTT. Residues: CASSPWGGAADTQYF.

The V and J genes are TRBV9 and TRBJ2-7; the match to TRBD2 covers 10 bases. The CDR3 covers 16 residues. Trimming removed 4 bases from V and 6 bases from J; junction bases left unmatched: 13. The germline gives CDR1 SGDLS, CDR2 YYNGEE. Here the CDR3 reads CASSLSRAGLASEQYF. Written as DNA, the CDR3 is TGTGCCAGCAGCCTCTCCAGGGCGGGACTAGCGAGCGAGCAGTACTTC.

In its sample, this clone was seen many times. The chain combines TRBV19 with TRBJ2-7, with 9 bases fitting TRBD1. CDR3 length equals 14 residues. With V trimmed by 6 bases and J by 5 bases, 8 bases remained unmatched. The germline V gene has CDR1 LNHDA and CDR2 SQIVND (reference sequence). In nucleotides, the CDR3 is TGTGCCAGTAGCACCGGGACAGGGATCGACGAGCAGTACTTC. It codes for CASSTGTGIDEQYF. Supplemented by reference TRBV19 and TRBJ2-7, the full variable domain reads DGGITQSPKYLFRKEGQNVTLSCEQNLNHDAMYWYRQDPGQGLRLIYYSQIVNDFQKGDIAEGYSVSREKKESFPLTVTSAQKNPTAFYLCASSTGTGIDEQYFGPGTRLTVT.

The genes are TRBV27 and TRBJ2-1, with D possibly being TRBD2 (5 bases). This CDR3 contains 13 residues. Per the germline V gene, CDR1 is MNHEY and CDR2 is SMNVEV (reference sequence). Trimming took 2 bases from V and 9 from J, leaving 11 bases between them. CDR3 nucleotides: TGTGCCAGCAGTTTAGAATCTAGCAGTGAGCAGTTCTTC. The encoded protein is CASSLESSSEQFF.